This T cell receptor beta chain was profiled in a study of read filtering for tumor transcriptome and immune sequencing. In the study overall: Mean patient age was 65.9 years, range roughly 47 to 90; approximately 18 male, over twelve female. Fewer than ten patients were R-ISS I, 16 were R-ISS II, about seven were R-ISS III.

This library used approximately 0.4 ug RNA and molecular barcoded adaptors spanning alpha/delta and beta/gamma chains. MiXCR, run by TCRdb on the reads, gives a single entry per CDR3 protein. The table records some 43,000 distinct CDR3 sequences, about an eighth of them present only once. This clonotype was detected many times. What it binds is not known. General study results and limits: Correlation between methods rose after single-read clonotypes were removed.

Trimming cost V 4 bases and J 2 bases, with 6 bases left between them. The germline CDR1 and CDR2 sequences are SNHLY and FYNNEI. CDR3 size: 14 residues. This receptor was taken from a donor aged 40 or older with multiple myeloma. The sequencing input was a population of CD138-negative cells sorted from bone marrow. The gene calls are TRBV2 and TRBJ2-6; maybe TRBD1 (6 bases). CDR3 DNA sequence: TGTGCCAGCAGTGGGACAGCTGGGGCCAACGTCCTGACTTTC. It encodes CASSGTAGANVLTF.